Shown below are 14 T cell receptor beta chains from a single sample sequenced in a study of blood T cell repertoires in COVID-19 (dated by TCRdb to about 2020). Libraries were prepared through the immunoSEQ multiplex PCR assay. Drawn from immuneACCESS, this table holds only the in-frame rearrangements with V and J called that TCRdb kept. Clones are partly lost; checked studies trace under half to an unresolved V gene and leave the rest unexplained. Within this sample are 200,000 to 250,000 clones, with approximately 81% of them counted one time only. 3% to 4.5% of the sample rests with the top ten. What was sequenced was peripheral blood. The receptors here all came from a woman over 75 with acute or convalescent COVID-19.

This chain joins TRBV5-1 and TRBJ1-1; possible D gene TRBD1, 6 bases. Trimming left V 7 bases short and J 5 bases short, with 30 bases between. The CDR3 spans 18 residues. CDR1 is SGHRS, CDR2 YFSETQ, per germline. The CDR3 reads CASAILRRTEIEGTEAFF. In DNA form, the CDR3 reads TGCGCCAGCGCTATATTAAGAAGGACAGAAATAGAGGGGACTGAAGCTTTCTTT.

The rearrangement joins TRBV28 to TRBJ1-1, with TRBD1 matching 7 bases. The CDR3 loop spans 15 amino acids. Trimming at V came to 8 bases and at J to 4 bases, leaving 13 bases not matched to a gene. Germline V gene lookup returns CDR1 MDHEN and CDR2 SYDVKM. The chain's CDR3 is CASGTPGQDGTEAFF. CDR3 DNA sequence: TGTGCCAGCGGAACCCCCGGACAGGATGGCACTGAAGCTTTCTTT.

V gene TRBV6-6 combines with J gene TRBJ2-7, with 9 positions matching TRBD1. V lost 8 bases and J lost 5; bases outside the gene matches: 10. This CDR3 spans 14 amino acids. Germline CDR1 reads MNHNY; CDR2 reads SVGAGI (reference sequence). The CDR3 DNA sequence: TGTGCCAGCCGACGGACAGGGGCTTCCCACGAGCAGTACTTC. Translating it yields CASRRTGASHEQYF.

This chain links TRBV4-1 with TRBJ1-2, with D perhaps TRBD1 (5 bases). Trimming took 0 bases from V and 8 from J, leaving 19 bases between them. Germline V gives CDR1 MGHRA, CDR2 YSYEKL. The CDR3 loop spans 16 amino acids. CDR3 nucleotide sequence: TGCGCCAGCAGCCAAGATGGGGCCCGAAGCTTGCGCGGCTACACCTTC. Its protein product is CASSQDGARSLRGYTF.

The chain is built from TRBV9 and TRBJ1-4; a weak D match, TRBD1 (5 bases). This CDR3 is built from 16 residues. Trimming stripped 0 bases from V and 7 bases from J, with 16 bases between. Germline CDR1 and CDR2: SGDLS and YYNGEE. The CDR3 sequence is CASSVEGFGGVEKLFF. CDR3 in DNA: TGTGCCAGCAGCGTAGAAGGTTTCGGGGGTGTTGAAAAACTGTTTTTT.

The chain is built from TRBV5-1 and TRBJ1-1; D unresolved. The CDR3 is 15 amino acids. From germline, CDR1 is SGHRS and CDR2 YFSETQ. Trimming took 0 bases from V and 0 from J, leaving 9 bases between them. This CDR3 reads CASSLDGLMNTEAFF. In DNA, the CDR3 is TGCGCCAGCAGCTTGGATGGACTCATGAACACTGAAGCTTTCTTT.

The chain uses TRBV30 and TRBJ1-2, with a tentative D call TRBD1 (5 bases). Germline V gene sequence: CDR1 GTSNPN, CDR2 SVGIG (reference sequence). This CDR3 is 14 amino acids long. V gave up 2 bases and J gave up 6 bases, with 16 bases separating them. CDR3 sequence reads: CAWSQGALGNGYTF. CDR3 in DNA: TGTGCCTGGAGTCAGGGTGCCCTGGGGAATGGCTACACCTTC.

This clone has just one count. The gene calls are TRBV5-6 and TRBJ1-1; D may be TRBD1 (6 bases). Germline-derived CDR1 and CDR2 are SGHDT and YYEEEE. The CDR3 covers 14 residues. The V end lost 5 bases, the J end lost 1 base, and 12 bases lay between the germline ends. The CDR3 coding sequence is TGTGCCAGCAGTTTGCTGACAGGGAACACTGAAGCTTTCTTT. It codes for CASSLLTGNTEAFF.

V is TRBV7-8 and J is TRBJ1-1; D remains ambiguous. From germline, CDR1 is SGHVS and CDR2 FQNEAQ. V lost 3 bases and J lost 11, with 16 bases in between. CDR3 length equals 13 residues. This chain's CDR3 is CASSLFSPPRAFF. The CDR3 bases are TGTGCCAGCAGCTTGTTTTCACCTCCGAGGGCTTTCTTT. The full variable domain, in which reference TRBV7-8 and TRBJ1-1 provide the parts outside the CDR3, is GAGVSQSPRYKVAKRGQDVALRCDPISGHVSLFWYQQALGQGPEFLTYFQNEAQLDKSGLPSDRFFAERPEGSVSTLKIQRTQQEDSAVYLCASSLFSPPRAFFGQGTRLTVV.

CDR3 sequence reads: CASSYNLAGDYEQYF. CDR3 coding DNA: TGTGCCAGCAGTTACAATTTGGCAGGGGACTACGAGCAGTACTTC. The gene calls are TRBV6-5 and TRBJ2-7; maybe TRBD1 (6 bases). The CDR3 runs 15 residues. In germline, CDR1 is MNHEY, CDR2 SVGAGI. The ends were cut back, 2 bases at V and 3 bases at J, with 14 bases in the middle.

Here the CDR3 reads CASSISYGKTGNGNSPLHF. For the CDR3, the DNA is TGTGCCAGCAGCATCAGCTACGGGAAGACAGGGAACGGAAATTCACCCCTCCACTTT. The rearrangement links TRBV7-9 to TRBJ1-6; 7 bases match TRBD1. The CDR3 is made up of 19 amino acids. Trimming took 5 bases from V and 7 from J; bases not matched to a gene: 20. In germline, CDR1 is SEHNR, CDR2 FQNEAQ (reference sequence).

The chain links TRBV4-2 to TRBJ1-2, with 7 bases matching TRBD1. The CDR3 runs to 16 residues. J was trimmed by 5 bases and V by 0 bases; bases with no gene match: 9. Germline assignment: CDR1 LGHNA and CDR2 YNFKEQ. CDR3 in DNA: TGTGCCAGCAGCCAAGATCTGACAGGGTACTCTTATGGCTACACCTTC. Protein sequence: CASSQDLTGYSYGYTF.

Worth noting for this clone: One junction end disagrees with the germline gene, perhaps due to a read error. The V call is TRBV27, the J call TRBJ1-6; possibly TRBD1 for D (5 bases). The CDR3 consists of 17 residues. Germline lookup yields CDR1 MNHEY and CDR2 SMNVEV (reference sequence). The CDR3 DNA reads TGTGCCAGCAGTTTTGAGGGGAGGAGCTCCCATAATTCACCCCTCCACTTT. Protein: CASSFEGRSSHNSPLHF.

The chain is built from TRBV29-1 and TRBJ1-5; the match to TRBD1 covers 10 bases. Germline loops: CDR1 SQVTM, CDR2 ANQGSEA. The CDR3 consists of 14 residues. The V segment lost 5 bases and the J segment 7 bases; nucleotides outside the gene matches: 8. The CDR3 nucleotides are TGCAGCGTTCGTGGACAGGGGGTATGCCAGCCCCAGCATTTT. Translation gives CSVRGQGVCQPQHF.